The 32 T cell receptor beta chains below were found in one sample sequenced in a study of blood T cells in healthy people across ages. Using a J-beta primer mix together with a sample-barcoded 5' primer, a second PCR was run for about 6 to 12 cycles. TCRdb re-called the 5' RACE reads through MiXCR, storing one row per CDR3 protein. The table has roughly 1.7 million distinct CDR3 sequences, about 31% seen once; the top ten hold 11%. Material for sequencing was blood. The receptors here all came from a woman aged 30 to 39 in good health.

This clonotype showed up just a few times. The chain links TRBV6-1 to TRBJ2-7, with 9 bases fitting TRBD2. The germline gives CDR1 MNHNS, CDR2 SASEGT. The ends lost 7 bases at V and 6 bases at J; junction bases unmatched: 10. This CDR3 has 14 amino acids. The CDR3 nucleotides read TGTGCCAGCAAAAGGGCTAGCGGGACGGGCGAGCAGTACTTC. It translates to CASKRASGTGEQYF.

This clonotype was recorded a few times. V and J are TRBV18 and TRBJ2-7, with 14 nucleotides matching TRBD2. Germline CDR1 and CDR2: KGHSH and LQKENI. V dropped 3 bases and J dropped 3; count of bases not matched to a gene: 10. The CDR3 runs 18 residues. The CDR3 protein is CASSPWGRGLAGGYEQYF. The CDR3 DNA reads as TGTGCCAGCTCACCGTGGGGGAGAGGACTAGCGGGGGGCTACGAGCAGTACTTC.

This clonotype has just a few counts. The gene calls are TRBV11-2 and TRBJ2-1; maybe TRBD1 (5 bases). The CDR3 sequence is 16 residues long. Trimming pared 5 bases from V and 5 bases from J, leaving 19 bases between. Germline values: CDR1 SGHAT, CDR2 FQNNGV. The CDR3 spells CASSGWTAGFDNEQFF. For the CDR3, the DNA is TGTGCCAGCAGCGGATGGACGGCAGGGTTCGACAATGAGCAGTTCTTC.

The chain couples TRBV10-3 to TRBJ1-2, with D unresolved. In germline, CDR1 is ENHRY, CDR2 SYGVKD. The V gene lost 2 bases and the J gene lost 3 bases, with 10 bases spanning the gap. This CDR3 region has 14 residues. CDR3 DNA: TGTGCCATCAGTGAGCCCGGACGGGACTATGGCTACACCTTC. It is translated as CAISEPGRDYGYTF.

This clonotype was seen a handful of times. J is TRBJ2-7 and V is TRBV12-3 or TRBV12-4, with 9 bases lining up with TRBD2. The end of the DNA aligns better with TRBJ2-5, so the J call may be wrong. The CDR3 loop spans 17 amino acids. CDR3 nucleotide sequence: TGTGCCAGCAGTTTAGGGTTTTTGCGGGGGGGCGAAGAGACCCAGTACTTC. This gives the protein CASSLGFLRGGEETQYF.

The V and J genes are TRBV11-2 and TRBJ2-2, with D unclear. This CDR3 contains 16 residues. CDR1 and CDR2 from the germline V gene are SGHAT and FQNNGV. The V and J ends lost 6 bases and 5 bases respectively, with 19 bases between them. CDR3 nucleotides: TGTGCCAGCAGTGCCTTCCCACGGTCTATGACCGGGGAGCTGTTTTTT. Translated, it gives CASSAFPRSMTGELFF.

V is TRBV6-2 or TRBV6-3 and J is TRBJ1-2, with D possibly being TRBD1 (6 bases). The CDR3 is 14 amino acids. The V end was cut by 4 bases, the J end by 3 bases, with 12 bases between. CDR1 MNHEY and CDR2 SVGEGT come from the germline V gene. The CDR3 bases are TGTGCCAGCAGTTTCCCGGGGGCACACTATGGCTACACCTTC. This gives the protein CASSFPGAHYGYTF.

This clonotype was counted a single time. V usage is TRBV7-3 and J usage is TRBJ2-1; D is perhaps TRBD1 or TRBD2 (5 bases each). This CDR3 has 13 residues. Trimming removed 2 bases at V and 10 bases at J, with 12 bases between. Germline loops: CDR1 SGHTA, CDR2 FQGTGA. The CDR3 nucleotides read TGTGCCAGCAGCTTAGTGGGGGTAAGGGAGCAGTTCTTC. It yields the protein CASSLVGVREQFF.

V and J are TRBV20-1 and TRBJ2-1; D not resolved. Germline assignment: CDR1 DFQATT and CDR2 SNEGSKA (reference sequence). This CDR3 spans 13 amino acids. Trimming took 4 bases from V and 6 from J, leaving 13 bases between them. CDR3 bases: TGCAGTGCTATTCCCCGTCGGTTCAATGAGCAGTTCTTC. It codes for CSAIPRRFNEQFF.

This CDR3 is CASSPGQGVSGYTF. The CDR3 DNA follows: TGCGCCAGCAGCCCGGGACAGGGTGTGAGTGGCTACACCTTC. The V gene is TRBV5-1, the J gene TRBJ1-2; 9 bases align to TRBD1. The CDR3 has 14 amino acids. CDR1 and CDR2 (germline): SGHRS, YFSETQ. V shed 4 bases and J 7 bases; nucleotides not matched to a gene: 8.

The chain is built from TRBV15 and TRBJ1-1; no clear D gene. The germline CDR1 and CDR2 sequences are LNHNV and YYDKDF (reference sequence). V was shortened by 0 bases and J by 4 bases, with 12 bases between the two germline ends. The CDR3 extends over 15 amino acids. In nucleotides, the CDR3 is TGTGCCACCAGCAGAGAGGTGGACCCAGGCACTGAAGCTTTCTTT. Encoded protein: CATSREVDPGTEAFF.

This clonotype has only a few counts. The chain carries TRBV4-2 and TRBJ2-5; 12 bases match TRBD2. The DNA matches TRBJ2-7 better at its end, which makes the J call doubtful. In germline, CDR1 is LGHNA, CDR2 YNFKEQ. CDR3 length equals 16 residues. DNA for the CDR3: TGTGCCAGCAGCCAAGATACGTCTAGCGGGAGGGCCGAGCAGTACTTC. Translation: CASSQDTSSGRAEQYF.

This clonotype has only a few counts. V usage is TRBV7-9 and J usage is TRBJ1-1, with 10 bases fitting TRBD1. V was pared by 5 bases and J by 4 bases, with 7 bases of the junction left unmatched. This CDR3 has 15 residues. Looked up from germline, CDR1 is SEHNR and CDR2 is FQNEAQ (reference sequence). CDR3 protein: CASSRTGGVSTEAFF. The CDR3 nucleotides are TGTGCCAGCAGCAGGACAGGGGGGGTCAGCACTGAAGCTTTCTTT.

The chain combines TRBV27 with TRBJ2-1; 7 bases are shared with TRBD2. Gene TRBJ2-7 matches the end of the DNA better, so the J call may be wrong. The CDR3 totals 15 residues. Per germline, CDR1 MNHEY and CDR2 SMNVEV (reference sequence). The CDR3 coding sequence is TGTGCCAGCAGGGACGCTAGCGGCTCCTACAATGAGCAGTACTTC. Amino acids: CASRDASGSYNEQYF.

The rearrangement links TRBV12-3 or TRBV12-4 to TRBJ2-7; possible D gene TRBD1, 6 bases. The CDR3 has 13 amino acids. Trimming removed 6 bases at V and 6 bases at J, with 15 bases between. The CDR3 sequence is CASSLQGTLEQYF. In DNA, the CDR3 is TGTGCCAGCAGCCTACAGGGTACCCTCGAGCAGTACTTC.

As to this clonotype: One end of the junction is discordant with germline, which a read error may explain. The CDR3 reads CASSVPSGADVLTF. In DNA form, the CDR3 reads TGTGCCAGCAGTGTCCCCTCTGGGGCCGACGTCCTGACTTTC. V usage is TRBV2 and J usage is TRBJ2-6, with D possibly being TRBD1 (5 bases). This CDR3 contains 14 residues. Germline V CDR1 and CDR2: SNHLY, FYNNEI. Full variable domain (rest looked up from reference TRBV2 and TRBJ2-6): EPEVTQTPSHQVTQMGQEVILRCVPISNHLYFYWYRQILGQKVEFLVSFYNNEISEKSEIFDDQFSVERPDGSNFTLKIRSTKLEDSAMYFCASSVPSGADVLTFGAGSRLTVL.

Ten or more counts support this clonotype. The DNA for the CDR3 is TGTGCCAGCAGCTTAGCTGAGGAAAGACGCTCTGGGGCCAACGTCCTGACTTTC. This sequence encodes CASSLAEERRSGANVLTF. J is TRBJ2-6 and V is TRBV7-9; D gene uncertain. The CDR3 runs 18 residues. Trimming took 0 bases from V and 0 from J, leaving 12 bases between them. Germline V gene lookup returns CDR1 SEHNR and CDR2 FQNEAQ (reference sequence).

In its sample, this clonotype was seen once. The V call is TRBV27, the J call TRBJ2-7; D may be TRBD2 (5 bases). V gave up 3 bases and J gave up 1 base, with 13 bases separating them. Germline lookup yields CDR1 MNHEY and CDR2 SMNVEV (reference sequence). The CDR3 is 15 residues long. The CDR3 DNA reads as TGTGCCAGCAGTTTTGATCGGGAAGGATCCTACGAGCAGTACTTC. This gives the protein CASSFDREGSYEQYF.

The chain carries TRBV21-1 and TRBJ1-5; the D call of TRBD1 is as the table states it, not checked on the DNA. TRBV21-1 is labeled a pseudogene. There are 17 residues in the CDR3. CDR3 region: CASSKVRDRASNQPQHF. The CDR3, as DNA: TGTGCCAGCAGCAAAGTTAGGGACAGGGCGAGCAATCAGCCCCAGCATTTT.

This chain links TRBV6-5 with TRBJ1-5, with 9 bases identical to TRBD1. CDR3 length: 17 residues. Germline lookup yields CDR1 MNHEY and CDR2 SVGAGI. V shed 4 bases, J shed 1 base, and the junction held 8 bases outside the gene matches. The CDR3 is CASSSGTGLGSNQPQHF. The CDR3 region has the DNA TGTGCCAGCAGTTCCGGGACAGGGCTCGGAAGCAATCAGCCCCAGCATTTT.

This clonotype appeared a single time. The chain uses TRBV24-1 and TRBJ1-1; D unclear. CDR1 and CDR2 from the germline V gene are KGHDR and SFDVKD. The V and J ends lost 1 base and 3 bases respectively, with 5 bases between them. CDR3 length: 13 residues. For the CDR3, the DNA is TGTGCCACCAGTGATTTCCGGGACACTGAAGCTTTCTTT. It translates to CATSDFRDTEAFF.

This clonotype has more than one count but fewer than ten. This chain links TRBV12-3 or TRBV12-4 with TRBJ2-3; D is perhaps TRBD2 (6 bases). This CDR3 has 17 residues. Trimming stripped 3 bases from V and 4 bases from J, with 20 bases between. The CDR3 DNA sequence: TGTGCCAGCAGTTTTTTAACTAGCCGATTCGTCGCAGATACGCAGTATTTT. Encoded protein: CASSFLTSRFVADTQYF.

V is TRBV12-3 or TRBV12-4 and J is TRBJ2-1, with TRBD1 matching over 7 bases. Germline trimming cut 4 bases from V and 7 bases from J; bases unmatched to any gene: 7. The CDR3 sequence is 14 residues long. CDR3 sequence reads: CASSSRQGSNEQFF. The CDR3 DNA reads as TGTGCCAGCAGTTCCCGACAGGGTTCGAATGAGCAGTTCTTC.

This clonotype was picked up a small number of times. The chain is built from TRBV6-2 or TRBV6-3 and TRBJ2-2; D gene unclear. With 6 bases removed from V and 6 bases from J, the gap between germline ends came to 11 bases. The germline gives CDR1 MNHEY, CDR2 SVGEGT. The CDR3 consists of 13 residues. The CDR3 spells CASSPQTAGELFF. The DNA for the CDR3 is TGTGCCAGCAGCCCCCAGACGGCCGGGGAGCTGTTTTTT.

This clonotype showed up just a few times. The chain carries TRBV25-1 and TRBJ2-5, with 9 bases that match TRBD2. This CDR3 contains 14 residues. Germline V gene lookup returns CDR1 MGHDK and CDR2 SYGVNS. The trim removed 11 bases at V and 3 bases at J, leaving 10 bases unmatched. CDR3 loop: CAHGGRGGEETQYF. CDR3 nucleotide sequence: TGTGCCCATGGTGGGCGGGGGGGCGAAGAGACCCAGTACTTC. Looking up the rest from reference TRBV25-1 and TRBJ2-5 gives the full variable domain: EADIYQTPRYLVIGTGKKITLECSQTMGHDKMYWYQQDPGMELHLIHYSYGVNSTEKGDLSSESTVSRIRTEHFPLTLESARPSHTSQYLCAHGGRGGEETQYFGPGTRLLVL.

The V call is TRBV20-1, the J call TRBJ2-1; TRBD2 matches 10 bases. V lost 3 bases to trimming and J lost 7 bases; unmatched junction nucleotides: 12. There are 16 residues in the CDR3. The germline CDR1 and CDR2 sequences are DFQATT and SNEGSKA (reference sequence). CDR3 bases: TGCAGTGCTAGGAATCCCCCCAGCGGGAGGGGGAATGAGCAGTTCTTC. The encoded protein is CSARNPPSGRGNEQFF.

The chain combines TRBV7-3 with TRBJ2-3, with 9 positions matching TRBD1. CDR3 size: 15 residues. CDR1 SGHTA and CDR2 FQGTGA come from the germline V gene. The V and J ends lost 5 bases and 7 bases, in that order; junction bases with no gene match: 10. The DNA of the CDR3 is TGTGCCAGCAGCACTAGACAGGGGGGCATAAATACGCAGTATTTT. Its protein is CASSTRQGGINTQYF.

The rearrangement uses TRBV5-4 and TRBJ1-1, with 10 bases that match TRBD1. Trimming took 3 bases from V and 4 from J; bases not matched to a gene: 3. CDR1 is SGHNT, CDR2 YYREEE, per germline (reference sequence). The CDR3 covers 14 residues. The CDR3 loop reads CASSSDRGPTEAFF. The CDR3, as DNA: TGTGCCAGCAGCTCAGACAGGGGGCCCACTGAAGCTTTCTTT. Looking up the rest from reference TRBV5-4 and TRBJ1-1 gives the full variable domain: ETGVTQSPTHLIKTRGQQVTLRCSSQSGHNTVSWYQQALGQGPQFIFQYYREEENGRGNFPPRFSGLQFPNYSSELNVNALELDDSALYLCASSSDRGPTEAFFGQGTRLTVV.

This chain joins TRBV4-2 and TRBJ1-1; TRBD1 matches 10 bases. Germline V gene data show CDR1 as LGHNA and CDR2 as YNFKEQ. This CDR3 comprises 15 residues. Trimming removed 4 bases from V and 6 bases from J; junction bases left unmatched: 8. CDR3 protein: CASSRLDRGDSEAFF. CDR3 sequence (DNA): TGTGCCAGCAGCCGATTGGACAGGGGGGATTCTGAAGCTTTCTTT.

This clonotype was seen more than once but under ten times. Written as DNA, the CDR3 is TGTGCCAGCAGCTCGGGAGGCCAGGGCTCCAATGAGCAGTTCTTC. This encodes CASSSGGQGSNEQFF. The rearrangement uses TRBV5-5 and TRBJ2-1, with TRBD2 identical over 7 bases. The J segment lost 6 bases and the V segment lost 3 bases, leaving 9 bases of the junction unmatched. Germline V gene data show CDR1 as SGHKS and CDR2 as YYEKEE (reference sequence). The length of the CDR3 is 15 residues. Complete variable domain (other parts from reference TRBV5-5 and TRBJ2-1): DAGVTQSPTHLIKTRGQQVTLRCSPISGHKSVSWYQQVLGQGPQFIFQYYEKEERGRGNFPDRFSARQFPNYSSELNVNALLLGDSALYLCASSSGGQGSNEQFFGPGTRLTVL.

Points on this clonotype: Its ends do not fully match the called genes, so a read error is possible. The chain recombines TRBV5-1 with TRBJ1-5; the match to TRBD1 covers 8 bases. The V gene's germline CDR1 is SGHRS and CDR2 YFSETQ. The CDR3 contains 16 residues. DNA of the CDR3: TGCGTCAGCAGCCAAGGGACAGGAGATAGCAATCAGCCCCAGCATTTT. Encoded protein: CVSSQGTGDSNQPQHF.

In its sample, this clonotype was seen many times. At one of its ends the junction is not consistent with the germline gene, which may arise from a read error. This chain uses TRBV7-2 with TRBJ2-3; D is perhaps TRBD2 (5 bases). Germline V gene sequence: CDR1 SGHTA, CDR2 FQGNSA. The CDR3 sequence is 15 residues long. The CDR3 DNA follows: TGCGCCAGCAGCTTGGTAGGAGGAGGCACAGATACGCAGTATTTT. Translated: CASSLVGGGTDTQYF.